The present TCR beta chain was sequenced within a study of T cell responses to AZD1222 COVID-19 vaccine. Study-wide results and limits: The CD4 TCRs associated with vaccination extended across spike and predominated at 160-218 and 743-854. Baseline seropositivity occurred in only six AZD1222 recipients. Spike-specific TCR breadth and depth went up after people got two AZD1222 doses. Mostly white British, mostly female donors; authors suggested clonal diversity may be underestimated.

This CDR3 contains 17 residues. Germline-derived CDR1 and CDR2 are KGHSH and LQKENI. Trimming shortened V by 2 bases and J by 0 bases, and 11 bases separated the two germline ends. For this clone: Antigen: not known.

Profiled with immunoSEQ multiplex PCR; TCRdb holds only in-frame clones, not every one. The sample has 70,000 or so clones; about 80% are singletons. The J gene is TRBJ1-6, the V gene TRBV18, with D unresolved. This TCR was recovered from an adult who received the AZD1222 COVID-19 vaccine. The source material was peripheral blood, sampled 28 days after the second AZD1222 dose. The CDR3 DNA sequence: TGTGCCAGCTCACCAACGGCGGGGAGCTCCTATAATTCACCCCTCCACTTT. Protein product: CASSPTAGSSYNSPLHF.